One and the same sample provided the 18 T cell receptor beta chains below, sequenced in a study of T cell responses to AZD1222 COVID-19 vaccine. The repertoire was sequenced with immunoSEQ multiplex PCR; TCRdb's copy has only in-frame clones and lacks some. This sample has 97,000 or so clones; about 86% occur once, and the top ten carry around 5%. This material consisted of peripheral blood, taken on day 0 of AZD1222 vaccination. These receptors all come from an adult in good health.

The chain employs TRBV7-2 and TRBJ2-5; D is perhaps TRBD2 (7 bases). V lost 0 bases and J 4 bases, leaving 18 bases between the germline ends. The CDR3 has 17 amino acids. The germline gives CDR1 SGHTA, CDR2 FQGNSA. The DNA of the CDR3 is TGTGCCAGCAGCTTAGCCGCGGGGGCCGGGGCGGGAGAGACCCAGTACTTC. Protein product: CASSLAAGAGAGETQYF.

The chain couples TRBV18 to TRBJ2-7; no firm D call. Germline V gene lookup returns CDR1 KGHSH and CDR2 LQKENI. There are 14 residues in the CDR3. Trimming stripped 0 bases from V and 4 bases from J, with 10 bases between. DNA of the CDR3: TGTGCCAGCTCACCACCCGTACAGCCATACGAGCAGTACTTC. Its protein is CASSPPVQPYEQYF.

V gene TRBV6-4 combines with J gene TRBJ1-5; 10 nucleotides align to TRBD1. The CDR3 length is 15 residues. The V segment lost 6 bases and the J segment 2 bases; nucleotides outside the gene matches: 4. Germline V gives CDR1 MRHNA, CDR2 SNTAGT. CDR3 loop: CASSDGTGGNQPQHF. In DNA, the CDR3 is TGTGCCAGCAGCGATGGGACAGGGGGCAATCAGCCCCAGCATTTT.

This clone was picked up a small number of times. This chain links TRBV30 with TRBJ1-3, with TRBD1 as a possible D gene (5 bases). V was trimmed by 8 bases and J by 4 bases, leaving 15 bases between them. The germline gives CDR1 GTSNPN, CDR2 SVGIG (reference sequence). This CDR3 has 13 residues. CDR3 sequence reads: CARDSQGGNTIYF. The CDR3 nucleotides are TGTGCCAGAGACTCGCAGGGAGGAAACACCATATATTTT.

V usage is TRBV5-1 and J usage is TRBJ2-7, with 10 positions matching TRBD2. The CDR3 loop spans 15 amino acids. After removal of 4 bases from V and 3 bases from J, the junction contained 7 bases not matched to a gene. From germline, CDR1 is SGHRS and CDR2 YFSETQ. CDR3 residues: CASSLVSSGGYEQYF. CDR3 coding DNA: TGCGCCAGCAGCCTGGTGTCTAGCGGGGGCTACGAGCAGTACTTC. Full variable domain (outside the CDR3, taken from reference TRBV5-1 and TRBJ2-7): KAGVTQTPRYLIKTRGQQVTLSCSPISGHRSVSWYQQTPGQGLQFLFEYFSETQRNKGNFPGRFSGRQFSNSRSEMNVSTLELGDSALYLCASSLVSSGGYEQYFGPGTRLTVT.

V gene TRBV2 combines with J gene TRBJ2-1; no firm D call. CDR3 size: 13 residues. Germline assignment: CDR1 SNHLY and CDR2 FYNNEI. The V end lost 2 bases, the J end lost 5 bases, and 7 bases lay between the germline ends. CDR3 region: CASSEPKNNEQFF. CDR3 coding DNA: TGTGCCAGCAGTGAACCGAAAAACAATGAGCAGTTCTTC.

This chain connects TRBV10-3 to TRBJ2-3; 8 nucleotides match TRBD1. Trimming cost V 2 bases and J 1 base; bases outside gene matches: 2. The V gene's germline CDR1 is ENHRY and CDR2 SYGVKD. The CDR3 covers 15 residues. Written as DNA, the CDR3 is TGTGCCATCAGTGAGGCAGGGGGCGGCACAGATACGCAGTATTTT. It translates to CAISEAGGGTDTQYF.

This chain connects TRBV19 to TRBJ2-5; 10 bases match TRBD2. The CDR3 length is 15 residues. Per germline, CDR1 LNHDA and CDR2 SQIVND (reference sequence). Trimming cost V 3 bases and J 5 bases; bases outside gene matches: 6. This chain's CDR3 is CASSIPSGRAETQYF. In nucleotides, the CDR3 is TGTGCCAGTAGTATCCCTAGCGGGAGAGCGGAGACCCAGTACTTC.

The CDR3 bases are TGTGCCAGCAGTTTGGCCCGGGGTCCTGAGCAGTACTTC. It codes for CASSLARGPEQYF. The gene calls are TRBV28 and TRBJ2-7, with TRBD2 as a possible D gene (5 bases). With 3 bases removed from V and 7 bases from J, the gap between germline ends came to 13 bases. The CDR3 contains 13 residues. Germline CDR1 reads MDHEN; CDR2 reads SYDVKM.

This rearrangement joins TRBV29-1 to TRBJ1-2, with 9 bases aligning to TRBD1. The CDR3 covers 13 residues. Germline lookup yields CDR1 SQVTM and CDR2 ANQGSEA. Unmatched junction bases numbered 6, after V lost 4 bases and J lost 6 bases. DNA for the CDR3: TGCAGCGTTGCCGGACAGGGGAGGGATGGCTACACCTTC. The encoded protein is CSVAGQGRDGYTF.

This clone has just a few counts. J is TRBJ2-3 and V is TRBV15; D remains unclear. The CDR3 has 12 amino acids. V gave up 7 bases and J gave up 2 bases, with 7 bases separating them. In germline, CDR1 is LNHNV, CDR2 YYDKDF (reference sequence). In nucleotides, the CDR3 is TGTGCCACCACCGCAAACACAGATACGCAGTATTTT. Protein sequence: CATTANTDTQYF.

This rearrangement joins TRBV7-2 to TRBJ2-5, with D tentatively TRBD1 (6 bases). Trimming shortened V by 5 bases and J by 2 bases, and 15 bases separated the two germline ends. The CDR3 totals 15 residues. In germline, CDR1 is SGHTA, CDR2 FQGNSA. This CDR3 is CASSAGTKAQETQYF. The CDR3 bases are TGTGCCAGCAGCGCCGGGACAAAAGCACAAGAGACCCAGTACTTC.

The chain couples TRBV30 to TRBJ2-2; the match to TRBD1 covers 10 bases. V lost 3 bases, J lost 5 bases, and 6 bases stayed unmatched. The CDR3 extends over 15 amino acids. The germline V gene encodes CDR1 GTSNPN and CDR2 SVGIG (reference sequence). DNA of the CDR3: TGTGCCTGGAGAAAGACAGGGGGCGTTACCGGGGAGCTGTTTTTT. Its translation: CAWRKTGGVTGELFF.

This clone was seen just once. The chain joins TRBV7-3 to TRBJ2-1; 10 nucleotides align to TRBD2. V lost 1 base, J lost 9 bases, and 18 bases stayed unmatched. The CDR3 covers 19 residues. Germline V gives CDR1 SGHTA, CDR2 FQGTGA. CDR3 DNA sequence: TGTGCCAGCAGCTTAAAAGGGCTAGCGGGAGCCTTAAGCGAAAGTGAGCAGTTCTTC. It encodes CASSLKGLAGALSESEQFF.

As concerns this clone: One end of the junction does not line up with germline, which may come from a read error. The chain joins TRBV20-1 to TRBJ2-7; D assignment may be TRBD1 or TRBD2 (5 bases each). The CDR3 extends over 11 amino acids. Germline CDR1 DFQATT, CDR2 SNEGSKA (reference sequence). The CDR3 protein is CSTRGSYEQYF. The CDR3 coding sequence is TGCAGTACTAGGGGATCCTACGAGCAGTACTTC.

This clone appeared a single time. In the same sample, other DNA sequences code for this CDR3. The chain carries TRBV6-6 and TRBJ1-4, with 8 positions matching TRBD1. CDR1 and CDR2 (germline): MNHNY, SVGAGI (reference sequence). V lost 2 bases and J lost 6; bases outside the gene matches: 5. The CDR3 spans 15 residues. CDR3 loop: CASSYLTGGYEKLFF. The CDR3 nucleotides read TGTGCCAGCAGTTACCTCACAGGGGGTTATGAAAAACTGTTTTTT.

The V gene is TRBV4-2, the J gene TRBJ1-2, with TRBD1 identical over 7 bases. After removal of 4 bases from V and 6 bases from J, the junction contained 8 bases not matched to a gene. Germline CDR1 and CDR2: LGHNA and YNFKEQ. The CDR3 has 14 residues. CDR3: CASSPPGTVHGYTF. The CDR3 DNA reads TGTGCCAGCAGCCCCCCGGGGACAGTCCATGGCTACACCTTC.

The chain uses TRBV19 and TRBJ2-1; D is ambiguous. Germline V gene data show CDR1 as LNHDA and CDR2 as SQIVND (reference sequence). This CDR3 spans 12 amino acids. Trimming left V 5 bases short and J 8 bases short, with 10 bases between. The CDR3 DNA is TGTGCCAGTAGTGTGGCGACCCATGAGCAGTTCTTC. As protein: CASSVATHEQFF.